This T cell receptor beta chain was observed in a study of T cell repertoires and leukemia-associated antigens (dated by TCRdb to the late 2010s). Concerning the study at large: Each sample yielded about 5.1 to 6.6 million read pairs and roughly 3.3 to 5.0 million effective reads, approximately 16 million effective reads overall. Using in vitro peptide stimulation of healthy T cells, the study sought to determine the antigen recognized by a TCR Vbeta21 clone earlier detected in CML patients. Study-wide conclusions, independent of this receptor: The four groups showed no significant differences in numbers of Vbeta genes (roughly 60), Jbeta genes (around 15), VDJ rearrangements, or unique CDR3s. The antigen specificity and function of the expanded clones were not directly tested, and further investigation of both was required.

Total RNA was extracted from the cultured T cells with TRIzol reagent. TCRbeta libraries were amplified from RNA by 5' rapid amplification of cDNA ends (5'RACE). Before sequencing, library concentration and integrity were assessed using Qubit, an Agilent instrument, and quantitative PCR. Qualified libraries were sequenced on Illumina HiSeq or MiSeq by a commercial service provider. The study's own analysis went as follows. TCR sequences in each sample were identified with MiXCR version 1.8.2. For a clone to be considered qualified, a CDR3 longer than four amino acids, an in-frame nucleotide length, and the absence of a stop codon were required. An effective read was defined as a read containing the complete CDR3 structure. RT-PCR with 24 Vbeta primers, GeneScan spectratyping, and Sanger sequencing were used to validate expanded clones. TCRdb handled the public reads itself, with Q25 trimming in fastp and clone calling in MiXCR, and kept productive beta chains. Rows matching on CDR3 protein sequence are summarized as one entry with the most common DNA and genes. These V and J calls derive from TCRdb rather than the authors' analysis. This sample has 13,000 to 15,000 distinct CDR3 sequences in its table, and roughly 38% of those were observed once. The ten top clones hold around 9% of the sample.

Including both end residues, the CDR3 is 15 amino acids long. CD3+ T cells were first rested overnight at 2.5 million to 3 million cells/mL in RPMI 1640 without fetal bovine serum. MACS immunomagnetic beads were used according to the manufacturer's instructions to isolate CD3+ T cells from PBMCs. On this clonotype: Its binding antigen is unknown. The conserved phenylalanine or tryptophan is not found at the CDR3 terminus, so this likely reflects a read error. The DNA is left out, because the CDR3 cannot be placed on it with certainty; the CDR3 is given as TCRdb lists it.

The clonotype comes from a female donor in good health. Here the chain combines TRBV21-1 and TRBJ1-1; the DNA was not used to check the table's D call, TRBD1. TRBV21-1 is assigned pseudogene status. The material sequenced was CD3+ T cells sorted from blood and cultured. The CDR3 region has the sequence CASSTAQDPNTEAFL.